The 25 T cell receptor beta chains below were found in one sample sequenced in a study of T cell repertoires in cytomegalovirus infection. Via MiXCR, TCRdb re-called the reads, giving one row per CDR3 protein. Here the sample spans tens of thousands of distinct CDR3 sequences, under 5% being singletons. The sample consisted of PBMCs. These receptors were obtained from a human donor in good health (CMV status not recorded). Some clones in this sample may be carry-over from other donors' samples.

This clonotype has ten or more counts. The genes are TRBV11-2 and TRBJ2-5, with unresolved D. Between the trimmed V and J ends, which lost 3 bases and 5 bases, there was a span of 10 bases. Germline V gives CDR1 SGHAT, CDR2 FQNNGV. The CDR3 spans 13 residues. In DNA form, the CDR3 reads TGTGCCAGCAGCTTTTCGGGCACGGAGACCCAGTACTTC. Its protein is CASSFSGTETQYF.

Ten or more counts support this clonotype. The V and J genes are TRBV7-2 and TRBJ2-5; TRBD2 might be the D (5 bases). This CDR3 has 15 residues. Germline V gene sequence: CDR1 SGHTA, CDR2 FQGNSA. Trimming took off 1 base at V and 4 bases at J, with 13 bases between the two ends. CDR3 coding DNA: TGTGCCAGCAGCTTAGGATTGGGTAGCGCAGAGACCCAGTACTTC. This encodes CASSLGLGSAETQYF.

Ten or more counts support this clonotype. The gene calls are TRBV7-2 and TRBJ2-1, with unresolved D. V was trimmed by 1 base and J by 2 bases, leaving 9 bases between them. Germline values: CDR1 SGHTA, CDR2 FQGNSA. The CDR3 is made up of 15 amino acids. The CDR3 bases are TGTGCCAGCAGCTTAGGGTCATCCCCCTACAATGAGCAGTTCTTC. Its translation: CASSLGSSPYNEQFF.

A word on this clonotype: At one boundary the junction diverges from the germline segment, which might be a read error. The gene calls are TRBV20-1 and TRBJ2-5; TRBD2 agrees at 7 bases. There are 13 residues in the CDR3. Per the germline V gene, CDR1 is DFQATT and CDR2 is SNEGSKA (reference sequence). The CDR3 DNA sequence: TGCAGTACTAGCGAGACTAGTATTGAGACCCAGTACTTC. It specifies CSTSETSIETQYF.

This clonotype has a count of ten or more. V gene TRBV20-1 combines with J gene TRBJ2-2, with TRBD1 as a possible D gene (6 bases). The CDR3 runs to 14 residues. Per germline, CDR1 DFQATT and CDR2 SNEGSKA (reference sequence). V lost 6 bases, J lost 1 base, and 12 bases lay in between. The CDR3 loop is CSAKTGRNTGELFF. The CDR3 DNA sequence: TGCAGTGCAAAAACAGGGAGGAACACCGGGGAGCTGTTTTTT.

The sample holds many counts of this clonotype. The V and J genes are TRBV7-6 and TRBJ2-7, with TRBD1 identical over 7 bases. CDR1 is SGHVS and CDR2 is FNYEAQ in the germline V gene. Losses at the gene ends were 2 bases for V and 1 base for J; bases not matched to a gene: 2. The CDR3 spans 14 residues. CDR3 loop: CASSLNRGSYEQYF. Written as DNA, the CDR3 is TGTGCCAGCAGCTTAAACAGGGGATCCTACGAGCAGTACTTC.

This clonotype appeared many times. The V call is TRBV7-2, the J call TRBJ1-3; D gene unclear. Trimming removed 3 bases from V and 1 base from J, with 13 bases in between. Germline CDR1 reads SGHTA; CDR2 reads FQGNSA. This CDR3 is built from 16 residues. CDR3 coding DNA: TGTGCCAGCAGCTTGAACATTATATCGTCTGGAAACACCATATATTTT. Translated: CASSLNIISSGNTIYF.

Many counts were recorded for this clonotype. CDR3 coding DNA: TGTGCCAGCAGCTTTAGCGAAGAGACCCAGTACTTC. Protein sequence: CASSFSEETQYF. The chain has TRBV7-6 and TRBJ2-5; perhaps TRBD2 as D (5 bases). This CDR3 has 12 residues. The V end lost 3 bases, the J end lost 3 bases, and 5 bases lay between the germline ends. CDR1 and CDR2 from the germline V gene are SGHVS and FNYEAQ.

This clonotype appeared many times. The rearrangement links TRBV11-2 to TRBJ2-5, with D perhaps assigned TRBD1 or TRBD2 (5 bases each). Trimming stripped 2 bases from V and 1 base from J, with 11 bases between. Germline V gene lookup returns CDR1 SGHAT and CDR2 FQNNGV. The CDR3 is made up of 15 amino acids. CDR3 region: CASSLHSGTQETQYF. CDR3 DNA sequence: TGTGCCAGCAGCTTACACTCCGGGACCCAAGAGACCCAGTACTTC.

This clonotype was picked up many times. This sequence joins TRBV6-6 and TRBJ1-1, with TRBD1 as a possible D gene (6 bases). The germline CDR1 and CDR2 sequences are MNHNY and SVGAGI (reference sequence). This CDR3 region has 13 residues. With 5 bases removed from V and 8 bases from J, the gap between germline ends came to 15 bases. CDR3 amino acids: CASSAGQTGEAFF. CDR3 bases: TGTGCCAGCAGTGCCGGACAGACAGGCGAAGCTTTCTTT.

There are many counts of this clonotype. CDR3 DNA sequence: TGCAGCGTCACGGGGGTCTCGGAGACCCAGTACTTC. This encodes CSVTGVSETQYF. V is TRBV29-1 and J is TRBJ2-5; possible D gene TRBD2, 6 bases. The germline gives CDR1 SQVTM, CDR2 ANQGSEA. CDR3 length: 12 residues. Trimming took 6 bases from V and 5 from J, leaving 13 bases between them.

The table lists this clonotype with many counts. V and J are TRBV19 and TRBJ2-5; TRBD2 matches 7 bases. Germline values: CDR1 LNHDA, CDR2 SQIVND (reference sequence). CDR3 size: 15 residues. The ends lost 6 bases at V and 0 bases at J; junction bases unmatched: 7. The CDR3 nucleotides read TGTGCCAGTAGACCTAGCGGAGAGTACCAAGAGACCCAGTACTTC. This sequence encodes CASRPSGEYQETQYF.

At least ten counts were recorded for this clonotype. This chain uses TRBV7-8 with TRBJ2-7; the D is unclear. In germline, CDR1 is SGHVS, CDR2 FQNEAQ. The CDR3 contains 13 residues. V shed 1 base and J shed 1 base, with 5 bases lying between them. The CDR3 reads CASSLVPSYEQYF. The CDR3, as DNA: TGTGCCAGCAGCTTAGTTCCTTCCTACGAGCAGTACTTC.

This clonotype showed up just a few times. The chain has TRBV15 and TRBJ2-7, with a weak D call TRBD1 (5 bases). CDR1 and CDR2 (germline): LNHNV, YYDKDF (reference sequence). CDR3 size: 13 residues. Between the trimmed V and J ends, which lost 0 bases and 3 bases, there was a span of 6 bases. CDR3 residues: CATSRDRVYEQYF. CDR3 in DNA: TGTGCCACCAGCAGAGACAGGGTCTACGAGCAGTACTTC.

This clonotype was counted ten times or more. The gene calls are TRBV12-3 or TRBV12-4 and TRBJ1-2, with 7 nucleotides matching TRBD1. The CDR3 totals 14 residues. J lost 4 bases, V lost 7 bases, and 9 bases had no gene match. CDR3 DNA: TGTGCCAGCACCGACAGGGACCTTGGCTATGGCTACACCTTC. Translating it yields CASTDRDLGYGYTF.

This clonotype was counted at least ten times. This sequence joins TRBV7-9 and TRBJ2-7; TRBD2 matches 9 bases. CDR1 SEHNR and CDR2 FQNEAQ come from the germline V gene (reference sequence). The CDR3 consists of 13 residues. Trimming at V came to 4 bases and at J to 7 bases, leaving 5 bases not matched to a gene. CDR3 amino acids: CASSSSGIDEQYF. DNA for the CDR3: TGTGCCAGCAGCTCTAGCGGGATAGATGAGCAGTACTTC.

In its sample, this clonotype was seen many times. This rearrangement joins TRBV7-2 to TRBJ2-3; no definite D call. Trimming cost V 3 bases and J 6 bases, with 10 bases left between them. Looked up from germline, CDR1 is SGHTA and CDR2 is FQGNSA. The CDR3 spans 13 residues. CDR3 residues: CASSLAHGDTQYF. CDR3 in DNA: TGTGCCAGCAGCTTGGCACATGGGGATACGCAGTATTTT. Together with reference TRBV7-2 and TRBJ2-3, the CDR3 gives the full variable domain: GAGVSQSPSNKVTEKGKDVELRCDPISGHTALYWYRQSLGQGLEFLIYFQGNSAPDKSGLPSDRFSAERTGGSVSTLTIQRTQQEDSAVYLCASSLAHGDTQYFGPGTRLTVL.

There are many counts of this clonotype. The chain recombines TRBV6-6 with TRBJ1-5, with 8 nucleotides matching TRBD1. Germline V gene sequence: CDR1 MNHNY, CDR2 SVGAGI (reference sequence). The CDR3 is 14 amino acids. Trimming at V came to 2 bases and at J to 6 bases, leaving 3 bases not matched to a gene. The CDR3: CASSYDRGRQPQHF. In DNA, the CDR3 is TGTGCCAGCAGTTACGACAGGGGACGTCAGCCCCAGCATTTT.

In this sample, this clonotype turned up many times. The chain couples TRBV7-8 to TRBJ2-1; TRBD2 agrees at 12 bases. V trimming: 6 bases; J trimming: 4 bases; junction bases outside the gene matches: 7. CDR3 size: 16 residues. Germline CDR1 reads SGHVS; CDR2 reads FQNEAQ. CDR3 residues: CASRPTGTSGYNEQFF. CDR3 nucleotide sequence: TGTGCCAGCAGACCAACCGGGACTAGCGGGTACAATGAGCAGTTCTTC.

This clonotype was counted many times. The gene calls are TRBV29-1 and TRBJ1-2; D not resolved. The CDR3 has 10 amino acids. From germline, CDR1 is SQVTM and CDR2 ANQGSEA. The V end lost 6 bases, the J end lost 4 bases, and 6 bases lay between the germline ends. The CDR3 coding sequence is TGCAGCGTAGAGGGCTATGGCTACACCTTC. Protein product: CSVEGYGYTF.

This clonotype came up many times. The chain employs TRBV7-2 and TRBJ1-1; 8 bases map to TRBD1. Germline CDR1 SGHTA, CDR2 FQGNSA. The CDR3 has 13 residues. Trimming cost V 3 bases and J 3 bases; bases outside gene matches: 0. CDR3 sequence reads: CASSFRGHTEAFF. As DNA, the CDR3 is TGTGCCAGCAGCTTCAGGGGGCACACTGAAGCTTTCTTT. The variable domain in full, with the rest retrieved from reference TRBV7-2 and TRBJ1-1, is GAGVSQSPSNKVTEKGKDVELRCDPISGHTALYWYRQSLGQGLEFLIYFQGNSAPDKSGLPSDRFSAERTGGSVSTLTIQRTQQEDSAVYLCASSFRGHTEAFFGQGTRLTVV.

This clonotype was detected ten times or more. The chain is built from TRBV6-2 or TRBV6-3 and TRBJ1-2; perhaps TRBD1 as D (5 bases). V lost 5 bases and J lost 8, with 12 bases in between. The CDR3 contains 12 residues. Germline lookup yields CDR1 MNHEY and CDR2 SVGEGT. The CDR3 spells CASSTGTLGYTF. In DNA, the CDR3 is TGTGCCAGCAGTACCGGGACTTTGGGCTACACCTTC.

There are many counts of this clonotype. V gene TRBV7-3 combines with J gene TRBJ1-1, with D possibly matching TRBD1 (6 bases). Looked up from germline, CDR1 is SGHTA and CDR2 is FQGTGA. Between the trimmed V and J ends, which lost 3 bases and 2 bases, there was a span of 10 bases. This CDR3 region has 14 residues. The CDR3 coding sequence is TGTGCCAGCAGCTTGGACAGAAAAAACACTGAAGCTTTCTTT. It is translated as CASSLDRKNTEAFF.

This clonotype was seen repeatedly, ten times or more. DNA for the CDR3: TGTGCCAGCAGCCCCCAAAGCGGGAGCGGGACCGGGGAGCTGTTTTTT. This sequence encodes CASSPQSGSGTGELFF. This chain uses TRBV7-6 with TRBJ2-2; 8 bases are shared with TRBD2. This CDR3 has 16 amino acids. Germline CDR1 SGHVS, CDR2 FNYEAQ. V shed 5 bases, J shed 5 bases, and the junction held 10 bases outside the gene matches.

This clonotype has at least ten counts. The chain combines TRBV7-4 with TRBJ1-2; no clear D gene. The V gene's germline CDR1 is SGHVT and CDR2 SQSDAQ. V was pared by 2 bases and J by 4 bases, with 14 bases between. The CDR3 contains 15 residues. CDR3 DNA: TGTGCCAGCAGCTTATTGGAGGCCGCTTTCTATGGCTACACCTTC. This codes for CASSLLEAAFYGYTF.